Shown below are 6 T cell receptor beta chains from a single sample sequenced in a study of blood T cells in healthy people across ages (dated by TCRdb to between 2015 and 2017). Library method: 5' RACE. Sequenced using an Illumina HiSeq 2500. A second about 7 to 12 cycle PCR used a sample-barcoded 5' primer and a J-beta primer mix. The raw public data were reprocessed by TCRdb itself: fastp quality trimming at Q25, MiXCR clonotype calling, in-frame beta chains only. Records with the same CDR3 protein are collapsed into one entry carrying the most frequent genes and DNA. This sample has about 720,000 distinct CDR3 sequences in its table, and 20% to 25% of those were observed once. Together, the top ten hold approximately 20% of the sample. Specimen: blood. Receptor source: a man in his 70s in good health.

This clonotype came up a few times. This chain links TRBV12-3 or TRBV12-4 with TRBJ2-7; the D call may be TRBD1 or TRBD2 (5 bases each). The ends were cut back, 5 bases at V and 6 bases at J, with 8 bases in the middle. The CDR3 has 11 residues. CDR3 amino acids: CASSPGREQYF. CDR3 in DNA: TGTGCCAGCAGTCCGGGACGCGAGCAGTACTTC.

The CDR3 loop reads CASSEISRGYNEQFF. The CDR3 DNA reads TGTGCCAGCAGCGAGATCTCACGGGGGTATAATGAGCAGTTCTTC. The chain employs TRBV9 and TRBJ2-1; D is perhaps TRBD2 (6 bases). The CDR3 runs 15 residues. V was cut by 3 bases and J by 7 bases, with 17 bases left in between. Germline CDR1 and CDR2: SGDLS and YYNGEE.

The CDR3 reads CAISEAGRSNEKLFF. The CDR3, as DNA: TGTGCCATCAGTGAGGCGGGCAGGTCTAATGAAAAACTGTTTTTT. V gene TRBV10-3 combines with J gene TRBJ1-4, with D uncertain. This CDR3 region has 15 residues. Germline lookup yields CDR1 ENHRY and CDR2 SYGVKD. V lost 2 bases and J 3 bases, leaving 10 bases between the germline ends.

There are a few counts of this clonotype. This chain connects TRBV30 to TRBJ1-6; D remains ambiguous. Per germline, CDR1 GTSNPN and CDR2 SVGIG (reference sequence). The CDR3 has 15 amino acids. V was clipped by 2 bases and J by 9 bases, with 17 bases between them. Written as DNA, the CDR3 is TGTGCCTGGAGTACTAAAGCCCCCAGGAGTTCACCCCTCCACTTT. Its translation is CAWSTKAPRSSPLHF.

The chain couples TRBV5-1 to TRBJ2-2; no clear D. This CDR3 spans 16 amino acids. V shed 3 bases and J shed 6 bases, with 18 bases lying between them. CDR1 is SGHRS, CDR2 YFSETQ, per germline. CDR3 in amino acids: CASSWTESAEAGELFF. The CDR3, as DNA: TGCGCCAGCAGCTGGACCGAGTCGGCAGAGGCCGGGGAGCTGTTTTTT.

The chain combines TRBV5-1 with TRBJ2-7, with unresolved D. CDR3 length: 11 amino acids. Germline loops: CDR1 SGHRS, CDR2 YFSETQ. Trimming took 1 base from V and 7 from J, leaving 6 bases between them. The CDR3 spells CASSLKFEQYF. In DNA, the CDR3 is TGCGCCAGCAGCTTGAAGTTTGAGCAGTACTTC.